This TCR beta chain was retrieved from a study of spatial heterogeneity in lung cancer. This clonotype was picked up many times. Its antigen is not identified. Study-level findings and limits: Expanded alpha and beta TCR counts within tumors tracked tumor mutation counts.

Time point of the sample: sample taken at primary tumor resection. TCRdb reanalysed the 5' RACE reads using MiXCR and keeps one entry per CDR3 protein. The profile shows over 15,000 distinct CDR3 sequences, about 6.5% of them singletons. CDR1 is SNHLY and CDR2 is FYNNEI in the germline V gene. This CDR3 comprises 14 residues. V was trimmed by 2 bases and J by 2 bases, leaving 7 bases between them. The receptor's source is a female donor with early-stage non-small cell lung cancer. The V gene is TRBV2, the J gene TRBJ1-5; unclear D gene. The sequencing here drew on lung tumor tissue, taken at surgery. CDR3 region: CASSEMWGNQPQHF. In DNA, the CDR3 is TGTGCCAGCAGTGAAATGTGGGGCAATCAGCCCCAGCATTTT.